Described below is a single T cell receptor beta chain sequence and its context. The antigen is undetermined. After extraction with the RNeasy kit, roughly 0.45 to 1 ug of the RNA was reverse transcribed using random hexamers. With immunoSEQ multiplex PCR, TCR beta CDR3 was amplified across 54 Vbeta and 13 Jbeta. TCRdb fed the immunoSEQ multiplex PCR reads into MiXCR, producing one record per CDR3 protein. The sample has about 66,000 distinct CDR3 sequences, about 94% seen once; the top ten hold 0.56%. Per germline, CDR1 MNHEY and CDR2 SMNVEV (reference sequence). The CDR3 contains 17 residues. The V and J ends lost 8 bases and 0 bases respectively, with 19 bases between them. The CD8+ and CD4+ T cells were negatively isolated, with the TEMRA cells enriched by FACS. This sample stems from a study of CD8 T cells in Susac syndrome. Study observations and caveats: The relatively small number of individuals in the TCR sequencing and HLA analysis was acknowledged by the study.

The chain is built from TRBV27 and TRBJ2-2; D might be TRBD1 (5 bases). The material sequenced was CD8+ T cells from PBMCs. The origin of this receptor is a human donor with multiple sclerosis. The CDR3 sequence is CASRSVMTAPNTGELFF. Written as DNA, the CDR3 is TGTGCCAGCCGCTCCGTCATGACAGCCCCGAACACCGGGGAGCTGTTTTTT.